These 21 T cell receptor beta chains were sequenced from one sample in a study of blood T cell repertoires in COVID-19. Measured with immunoSEQ multiplex PCR; TCRdb has only the in-frame clones, and not every one. The table records 95,000 to 110,000 clones, about 90% of them present only once. Sequences were obtained from peripheral blood. Receptor source: a human donor in a cohort sampled during active COVID-19.

The J gene is TRBJ2-5, the V gene TRBV6-5; 9 bases are shared with TRBD1. The CDR3 is 13 residues long. The germline CDR1 and CDR2 sequences are MNHEY and SVGAGI. V dropped 7 bases and J dropped 5; count of bases not matched to a gene: 5. The CDR3 region has the DNA TGTGCCAGCACCGGACAGGGGTGGGAGACCCAGTACTTC. This sequence encodes CASTGQGWETQYF.

This chain uses TRBV2 with TRBJ2-4; 7 bases agree with TRBD1. This CDR3 spans 13 amino acids. V lost 8 bases and J lost 5; bases outside the gene matches: 6. From germline, CDR1 is SNHLY and CDR2 FYNNEI. The CDR3: CASDREGENIQYF. The CDR3 DNA reads as TGTGCCAGCGACAGGGAAGGGGAAAACATTCAGTACTTC.

The chain uses TRBV30 and TRBJ2-1, with 9 bases aligning to TRBD2. J lost 6 bases, V lost 7 bases, and 4 bases had no gene match. The CDR3 is 12 residues long. Germline loops: CDR1 GTSNPN, CDR2 SVGIG (reference sequence). DNA of the CDR3: TGTGCCTCAGCGGGAGGATCCAATGAGCAGTTCTTC. This sequence encodes CASAGGSNEQFF.

V and J are TRBV25-1 and TRBJ2-1; tentative D call: TRBD1 (6 bases). V lost 1 base to trimming and J lost 8 bases, with 12 bases between them. The germline CDR1 and CDR2 sequences are MGHDK and SYGVNS. The CDR3 is 14 residues long. In DNA form, the CDR3 reads TGTGCCAGCAGTGAATTCCTGGGGGCCGATGAGCAGTTCTTC. Residues: CASSEFLGADEQFF.

The chain links TRBV12-3 or TRBV12-4 to TRBJ1-1; a weak D match, TRBD1 (6 bases). Between the trimmed V and J ends, which lost 3 bases and 11 bases, there was a span of 16 bases. The length of the CDR3 is 13 residues. In DNA form, the CDR3 reads TGTGCCAGCAGTTTTGGGAGGGGGGCACGGGCTTTCTTT. Encoded protein: CASSFGRGARAFF.

V usage is TRBV7-3 and J usage is TRBJ2-3, with D uncertain. V was cut by 1 base and J by 6 bases, with 5 bases left in between. There are 12 residues in the CDR3. From germline, CDR1 is SGHTA and CDR2 FQGTGA. The CDR3 is CASSLNSDTQYF. The CDR3 DNA reads as TGTGCCAGCAGCTTAAACTCGGATACGCAGTATTTT.

DNA of the CDR3: TGTGCCAGCAGCCCGGACCCTGACAGGGGGGGCACTGAAGCTTTCTTT. Protein sequence: CASSPDPDRGGTEAFF. The genes are TRBV11-2 and TRBJ1-1; 9 bases are shared with TRBD1. V gave up 5 bases and J gave up 4 bases; unmatched junction bases: 11. Germline V gives CDR1 SGHAT, CDR2 FQNNGV. The CDR3 length is 16 residues.

The J gene is TRBJ1-1, the V gene TRBV5-1; 8 bases match TRBD1. This CDR3 region has 14 residues. Per the germline V gene, CDR1 is SGHRS and CDR2 is YFSETQ. V lost 3 bases to trimming and J lost 2 bases; unmatched junction nucleotides: 3. CDR3 sequence (DNA): TGCGCCAGCAGCTCGGACAGGGTCAACACTGAAGCTTTCTTT. Encoded protein: CASSSDRVNTEAFF.

The J gene is TRBJ2-1, the V gene TRBV11-2; D remains ambiguous. CDR1 is SGHAT, CDR2 FQNNGV, per germline. Deletions cut 1 base from V and 8 bases from J, with 12 bases between. The CDR3 is 14 residues long. The CDR3 spells CASSLGALIHEQFF. Written as DNA, the CDR3 is TGTGCCAGCAGCTTAGGGGCCCTTATCCATGAGCAGTTCTTC. The variable domain in full, with the rest retrieved from reference TRBV11-2 and TRBJ2-1, is EAGVAQSPRYKIIEKRQSVAFWCNPISGHATLYWYQQILGQGPKLLIQFQNNGVVDDSQLPKDRFSAERLKGVDSTLKIQPAKLEDSAVYLCASSLGALIHEQFFGPGTRLTVL.

The chain carries TRBV24-1 and TRBJ2-1; TRBD1 matches at 7 bases. The germline CDR1 and CDR2 sequences are KGHDR and SFDVKD. This CDR3 has 15 amino acids. V lost 4 bases, J lost 3 bases, and 5 bases stayed unmatched. CDR3 coding DNA: TGTGCCACCAGTGACCAGGACAGGTTCTACAATGAGCAGTTCTTC. Protein product: CATSDQDRFYNEQFF.

This chain connects TRBV14 to TRBJ2-7; TRBD1 matches 8 bases. The CDR3 has 14 residues. Unmatched junction bases numbered 4, after V lost 0 bases and J lost 6 bases. Germline CDR1 is SGHDN and CDR2 is FVKESK. CDR3 residues: CASSQDWTGFEQYF. In DNA form, the CDR3 reads TGTGCCAGCAGCCAAGATTGGACAGGGTTCGAGCAGTACTTC.

This chain links TRBV24-1 with TRBJ1-4; no clear D. Per germline, CDR1 KGHDR and CDR2 SFDVKD. Trimming removed 4 bases at V and 10 bases at J, with 18 bases between. This CDR3 is built from 15 residues. This CDR3 is CATSDPLQRSGKLFF. The CDR3 coding sequence is TGTGCCACCAGTGACCCTCTTCAACGCAGCGGAAAACTGTTTTTT.

The genes are TRBV2 and TRBJ2-7; the match to TRBD2 covers 7 bases. Germline V gene data show CDR1 as SNHLY and CDR2 as FYNNEI. Trimming removed 2 bases from V and 4 bases from J; junction bases left unmatched: 8. This CDR3 is built from 15 residues. CDR3 sequence: CASSESSSGLYEQYF. The CDR3, as DNA: TGTGCCAGCAGTGAAAGTTCTAGCGGCCTTTACGAGCAGTACTTC.

This clone was detected only a few times. V is TRBV18 and J is TRBJ1-6; weak D call: TRBD1 (6 bases). Germline CDR1 reads KGHSH; CDR2 reads LQKENI. The CDR3 runs to 15 residues. V gave up 5 bases and J gave up 7 bases, with 15 bases separating them. CDR3 residues: CASSTGAGRNSPLHF. Here the CDR3 DNA reads TGTGCCAGCTCAACGGGGGCCGGGAGGAATTCACCCCTCCACTTT.

This chain joins TRBV29-1 and TRBJ2-5; 7 positions agree with TRBD2. Looked up from germline, CDR1 is SQVTM and CDR2 is ANQGSEA. This CDR3 has 14 amino acids. The V gene end was trimmed by 4 bases and the J gene end by 3 bases; junction bases not matched to a gene: 8. The CDR3 here is CSVVVGGNKETQYF. The DNA of the CDR3 is TGCAGCGTTGTTGTGGGGGGGAATAAAGAGACCCAGTACTTC.

V gene TRBV2 combines with J gene TRBJ2-7; 12 nucleotides line up with TRBD1. The germline CDR1 and CDR2 sequences are SNHLY and FYNNEI. The V gene end was trimmed by 8 bases and the J gene end by 2 bases; junction bases not matched to a gene: 4. The CDR3 runs 14 residues. CDR3 sequence: CASGRDRGPYEQYF. The CDR3 DNA is TGTGCCAGCGGCCGGGACAGGGGGCCCTACGAGCAGTACTTC.

This chain joins TRBV7-6 and TRBJ2-5; TRBD2 agrees at 8 bases. The J segment lost 5 bases and the V segment lost 3 bases, leaving 8 bases of the junction unmatched. The CDR3 sequence is 15 residues long. Germline V gene lookup returns CDR1 SGHVS and CDR2 FNYEAQ. CDR3 loop: CASSFGGGPVETQYF. CDR3 nucleotide sequence: TGTGCCAGCAGCTTTGGCGGGGGGCCGGTGGAGACCCAGTACTTC.

The chain is built from TRBV11-1 and TRBJ2-1; a possible D gene is TRBD2 (7 bases). Germline-derived CDR1 and CDR2 are SGHAT and FQDESV (reference sequence). The CDR3 sequence is 16 residues long. V lost 5 bases to trimming and J lost 5 bases, with 19 bases between them. DNA for the CDR3: TGTGCCAGCAGCCGGGGGCGGGACTATGACGACAATGAGCAGTTCTTC. It encodes CASSRGRDYDDNEQFF.

The CDR3 is CASSLSAGQGEVSNQPQHF. The CDR3 DNA reads TGTGCCAGCAGTTTATCCGCGGGACAGGGCGAAGTCAGCAATCAGCCCCAGCATTTT. The chain uses TRBV27 and TRBJ1-5; TRBD1 aligns across 9 bases. The CDR3 contains 19 residues. The J segment lost 1 base and the V segment lost 0 bases, leaving 10 bases of the junction unmatched. Germline values: CDR1 MNHEY, CDR2 SMNVEV (reference sequence).

V gene TRBV2 combines with J gene TRBJ2-3; no reliable D call. Trimming removed 4 bases at V and 6 bases at J, with 8 bases between. The CDR3 runs to 12 residues. Per germline, CDR1 SNHLY and CDR2 FYNNEI. CDR3 amino acids: CASSVYGDTQYF. The CDR3 nucleotides read TGTGCCAGCAGTGTCTACGGGGATACGCAGTATTTT.

The chain couples TRBV9 to TRBJ2-1; perhaps TRBD1 as D (5 bases). The CDR3 covers 14 residues. CDR1 and CDR2 from the germline V gene are SGDLS and YYNGEE. V lost 0 bases, J lost 8 bases, and 12 bases lay in between. CDR3 sequence (DNA): TGTGCCAGCAGCGTAGAAGGGGCTGTCGATGAGCAGTTCTTC. Its translation: CASSVEGAVDEQFF.